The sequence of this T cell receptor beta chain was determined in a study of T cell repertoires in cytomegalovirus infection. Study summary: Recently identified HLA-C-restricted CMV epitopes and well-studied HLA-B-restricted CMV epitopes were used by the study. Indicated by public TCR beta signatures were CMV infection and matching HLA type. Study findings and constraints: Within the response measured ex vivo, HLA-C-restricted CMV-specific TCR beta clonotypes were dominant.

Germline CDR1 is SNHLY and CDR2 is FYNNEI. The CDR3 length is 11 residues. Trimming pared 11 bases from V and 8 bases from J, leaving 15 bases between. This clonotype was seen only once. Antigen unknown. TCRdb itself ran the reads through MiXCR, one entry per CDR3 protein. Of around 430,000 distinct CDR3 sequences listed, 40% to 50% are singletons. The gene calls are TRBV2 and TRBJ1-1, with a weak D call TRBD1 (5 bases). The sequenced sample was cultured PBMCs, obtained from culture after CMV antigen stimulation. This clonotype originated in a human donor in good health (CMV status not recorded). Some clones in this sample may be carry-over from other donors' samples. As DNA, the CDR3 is TGTGCCGAAGGAGGGGAGACCGAAGCTTTCTTT. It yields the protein CAEGGETEAFF.